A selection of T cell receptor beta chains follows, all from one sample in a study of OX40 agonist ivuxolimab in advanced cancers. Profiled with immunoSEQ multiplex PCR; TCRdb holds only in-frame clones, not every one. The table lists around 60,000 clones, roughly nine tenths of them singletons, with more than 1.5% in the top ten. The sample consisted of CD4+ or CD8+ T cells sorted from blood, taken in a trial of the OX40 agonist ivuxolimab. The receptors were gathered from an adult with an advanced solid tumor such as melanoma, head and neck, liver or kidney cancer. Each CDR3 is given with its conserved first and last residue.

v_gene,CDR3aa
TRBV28,CASSAGRDLNTEAFF
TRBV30,CAWMGLAGYNEQFF
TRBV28,CASSPPGYEQYF
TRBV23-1,CASSQSPRDREAYEQYF
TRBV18,CASSPPRMTSTANTGELFF
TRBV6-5,CASSYDSGDPYEQYF
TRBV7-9,CASSLSGTGVGYTF
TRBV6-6,CASSWEDRVRSPLHF
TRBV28,CASSDSATNEKLFF
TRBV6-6,CASRYRAYGYTF
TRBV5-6,CASSLILAFSYEQYF
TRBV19,CASSDWGEGNSPLHF
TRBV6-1,CASSEGGQGARNYGYTF
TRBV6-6,CASSNQGYEQYF
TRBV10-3,CAISDRTSGGNTDTQYF
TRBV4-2,CASSQEMQGFGTDTQYF
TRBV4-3,CASSQEMNTEAFF
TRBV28,CASRTSGSTDTQYF
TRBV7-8,CASSLEKLGSYEQYF
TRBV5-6,CASSQTRQATNEKLFF
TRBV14,CASSKKQGNEQFF
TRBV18,CASSPTGGQETQYF
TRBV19,CASSIRGQDYGYTF
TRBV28,CASITGGASSYEQYF
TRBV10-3,CATRGVGDEKLFF
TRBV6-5,CASSRDNPYEQYF
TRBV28,CASSLSGWGNQPQHF